Listed below are T cell receptor beta chains from one sample, sequenced in a study of shared clonotypes between healthy human individuals. Some clones are missing from TCRdb's copy, which holds only in-frame ones; the method was immunoSEQ multiplex PCR. The repertoire holds roughly 1,800,000 clones, with about 95% as singletons. Sequencing was performed on naive CD8+ T cells sorted from blood. The origin of the receptors is a man aged 18 to 30 in good health. Both conserved end residues are part of each CDR3. Fields, in order: clone size, J gene, V gene, D gene, CDR3 DNA, CDR3 protein. The D gene is left open where the match is weak. Rows may omit the clone size; those that give it use once, few, many or a size class.

clone_size: .
j_call: TRBJ2-2
v_call: TRBV7-9
d_call: TRBD2
cdr3_nt: TGTGCCAGTTTAAACCGGGACTACAACACCGGGGAGCTGTTTTTT
cdr3_aa: CASLNRDYNTGELFF

clone_size: .
j_call: TRBJ2-7
v_call: TRBV7-2
d_call: TRBD1
cdr3_nt: TGTGCCAGCAGCTCGGGGACAGGGAGCTCCTACGAGCAGTACTTC
cdr3_aa: CASSSGTGSSYEQYF

clone_size: .
j_call: TRBJ2-7
v_call: TRBV25-1
d_call: .
cdr3_nt: TGTGCCAGCAGTGAAATAGGATACGAGCAGTACTTC
cdr3_aa: CASSEIGYEQYF

clone_size: once
j_call: TRBJ2-5
v_call: TRBV16
d_call: TRBD1
cdr3_nt: TGTGCCAGCAGCCAATCGCGACAGGGGGAGACCCAGTACTTC
cdr3_aa: CASSQSRQGETQYF

clone_size: .
j_call: TRBJ1-1
v_call: TRBV6-1
d_call: .
cdr3_nt: TGTGCCAGCAGTCGCGGCCCAGGGAGGGAAGCTTTCTTT
cdr3_aa: CASSRGPGREAFF

clone_size: .
j_call: TRBJ2-7
v_call: TRBV5-6
d_call: .
cdr3_nt: TGTGCCAGCAGCTTGGGGACCAACTACGAGCAGTACTTC
cdr3_aa: CASSLGTNYEQYF

clone_size: once
j_call: TRBJ2-7
v_call: TRBV4-1
d_call: .
cdr3_nt: TGCGCCAGCAGCCAAGAGATCCGGGACAACTACGAGCAGTACTTC
cdr3_aa: CASSQEIRDNYEQYF

clone_size: .
j_call: TRBJ2-1
v_call: TRBV6-5
d_call: TRBD2
cdr3_nt: TGTGCCAGCAGTTACCCGGGACTAGCCGGGGAGCAGTTCTTC
cdr3_aa: CASSYPGLAGEQFF

clone_size: once
j_call: TRBJ1-2
v_call: TRBV6-5
d_call: .
cdr3_nt: TGTGCCAGCAGTTGGGGGGGACCCAACTATGGCTACACCTTC
cdr3_aa: CASSWGGPNYGYTF

clone_size: once
j_call: TRBJ2-6
v_call: TRBV7-9
d_call: .
cdr3_nt: TGTGCCAGCAGCCAATACTCTGGGGCCAACGTCCTGACTTTC
cdr3_aa: CASSQYSGANVLTF

clone_size: .
j_call: TRBJ2-7
v_call: TRBV6-1
d_call: .
cdr3_nt: TGTGCCAGCAGTGCCGATACTGGATCCTACGAGCAGTACTTC
cdr3_aa: CASSADTGSYEQYF

clone_size: .
j_call: TRBJ2-7
v_call: TRBV25-1
d_call: .
cdr3_nt: TGTGCCAGCAGTGAATATGTAACAGTAGCGCAAGAGCAGTACTTC
cdr3_aa: CASSEYVTVAQEQYF

clone_size: .
j_call: TRBJ2-7
v_call: TRBV27
d_call: .
cdr3_nt: TGTGCCAGCAGCAGCAACCGGGACGCCGCCTACGAGCAGTACTTC
cdr3_aa: CASSSNRDAAYEQYF

clone_size: .
j_call: TRBJ1-5
v_call: TRBV19
d_call: TRBD1
cdr3_nt: TGTGCCAGTAGAGAGCTTCAGGGGGTACGGCAGCCCCAGCATTTT
cdr3_aa: CASRELQGVRQPQHF

clone_size: once
j_call: TRBJ2-7
v_call: TRBV6-5
d_call: TRBD2
cdr3_nt: TGTGCCAGCAGTTTAGGTCTAGCGGCGTACTACGAGCAGTACTTC
cdr3_aa: CASSLGLAAYYEQYF

clone_size: .
j_call: TRBJ1-1
v_call: TRBV10-3
d_call: .
cdr3_nt: TGTGCCATCAGCCCTCTACAGGGTAACACTGAAGCTTTCTTT
cdr3_aa: CAISPLQGNTEAFF

clone_size: .
j_call: TRBJ2-7
v_call: TRBV6-5
d_call: TRBD1
cdr3_nt: TGTGCCAGCAGTCGCCGGGACAGGGGGACCGACGAGCAGTACTTC
cdr3_aa: CASSRRDRGTDEQYF

clone_size: .
j_call: TRBJ2-7
v_call: TRBV21-1
d_call: .
cdr3_nt: TGTGCCAGCAGCCTACCCGACAGGGGCCCGAACGAGCAGTACTTC
cdr3_aa: CASSLPDRGPNEQYF

clone_size: .
j_call: TRBJ2-5
v_call: TRBV28
d_call: .
cdr3_nt: TGTGCCAGCGGTTACCAAGGGGGGGCCCAAGAGACCCAGTACTTC
cdr3_aa: CASGYQGGAQETQYF

clone_size: .
j_call: TRBJ1-1
v_call: TRBV4-1
d_call: .
cdr3_nt: TGCGCCAGCAGCCAAAAAAGTATGGGGGCGCGAGGCGCTGAAGCTTTCTTT
cdr3_aa: CASSQKSMGARGAEAFF

clone_size: .
j_call: TRBJ2-3
v_call: TRBV29-1
d_call: TRBD2
cdr3_nt: TGCAGCGTTTACGTGCCGGGACTAGCGGGAGGGATAGATACGCAGTATTTT
cdr3_aa: CSVYVPGLAGGIDTQYF

clone_size: .
j_call: TRBJ2-1
v_call: TRBV7-2
d_call: TRBD2
cdr3_nt: TGTGCCAGCAGCTACGGGACTAGCGGGAGTAATGAGCAGTTCTTC
cdr3_aa: CASSYGTSGSNEQFF

clone_size: few
j_call: TRBJ1-1
v_call: TRBV5-1
d_call: .
cdr3_nt: TGCGCCAGCAGCTTGGGACCCACCGAAGCTTTCTTT
cdr3_aa: CASSLGPTEAFF

clone_size: .
j_call: TRBJ2-1
v_call: TRBV6-1
d_call: .
cdr3_nt: TGTGCCAGCAAGGCGCCGTACAATGAGCAGTTCTTC
cdr3_aa: CASKAPYNEQFF

clone_size: .
j_call: TRBJ2-1
v_call: TRBV5-6
d_call: TRBD2
cdr3_nt: TGTGCCAGCAGCTTGGATCTAGCGGGATTCAATGAGCAGTTCTTC
cdr3_aa: CASSLDLAGFNEQFF

clone_size: once
j_call: TRBJ2-1
v_call: TRBV5-1
d_call: .
cdr3_nt: TGCGCCAGCAGCTTGTTTAAGGGCCTAGAATTGAGCTCCTACAATGAGCAGTTCTTC
cdr3_aa: CASSLFKGLELSSYNEQFF

clone_size: .
j_call: TRBJ2-1
v_call: TRBV7-9
d_call: TRBD2
cdr3_nt: TGTGCCAGCAGCTTAGAAGCGGGAGGTGTCGATGAGCAGTTCTTC
cdr3_aa: CASSLEAGGVDEQFF

clone_size: .
j_call: TRBJ2-7
v_call: TRBV5-4
d_call: .
cdr3_nt: TGTGCCAGCAGCTCGAGGGGTTCCTACGAGCAGTACTTC
cdr3_aa: CASSSRGSYEQYF

clone_size: .
j_call: TRBJ2-7
v_call: TRBV28
d_call: TRBD2
cdr3_nt: TGTGCCAGCAGTTTGGGGGGGAGGGAATACGAGCAGTACTTC
cdr3_aa: CASSLGGREYEQYF

clone_size: once
j_call: TRBJ2-2
v_call: TRBV4-1
d_call: .
cdr3_nt: TGCGCCAGCAGCCAAGACAGCACCGGGGAGCTGTTTTTT
cdr3_aa: CASSQDSTGELFF

clone_size: .
j_call: TRBJ2-3
v_call: TRBV6-5
d_call: .
cdr3_nt: TGTGCCAGCAGTTACTCGGGCCCCGTCGATACGCAGTATTTT
cdr3_aa: CASSYSGPVDTQYF

clone_size: .
j_call: TRBJ2-3
v_call: TRBV4-3
d_call: .
cdr3_nt: TGCGCCAGCAGCCAGGTCGGTGCGACAGATACGCAGTATTTT
cdr3_aa: CASSQVGATDTQYF

clone_size: .
j_call: TRBJ2-7
v_call: TRBV4-3
d_call: .
cdr3_nt: TGCGCCAGCAGCCAAGAAAGCCATCCAACCTCCTACGAGCAGTACTTC
cdr3_aa: CASSQESHPTSYEQYF

clone_size: .
j_call: TRBJ2-2
v_call: TRBV5-5
d_call: .
cdr3_nt: TGTGCCAGCAGCCTAGGGACCCCTCACACCGGGGAGCTGTTTTTT
cdr3_aa: CASSLGTPHTGELFF

clone_size: .
j_call: TRBJ2-7
v_call: TRBV29-1
d_call: .
cdr3_nt: TGCAGCGTTGCGGGGCCCCACGAGCAGTACTTC
cdr3_aa: CSVAGPHEQYF

clone_size: .
j_call: TRBJ2-7
v_call: TRBV13
d_call: .
cdr3_nt: TGTGCCAGCAGCTTGGGACGGAGCTCCTACGAGCAGTACTTC
cdr3_aa: CASSLGRSSYEQYF

clone_size: .
j_call: TRBJ1-4
v_call: TRBV4-3
d_call: .
cdr3_nt: TGCGCCAGCAGCGTAACCGGCACAGGGAGCGAGGAAAAACTGTTTTTT
cdr3_aa: CASSVTGTGSEEKLFF

clone_size: .
j_call: TRBJ1-1
v_call: TRBV6-5
d_call: .
cdr3_nt: TGTGCCAGCAGTCGCCGGGACACCCCTGAAGCTTTCTTT
cdr3_aa: CASSRRDTPEAFF

clone_size: .
j_call: TRBJ2-1
v_call: TRBV2
d_call: TRBD2
cdr3_nt: TGTGCCAGCAGGGAACTAGCGGGAGAACACAATGAGCAGTTCTTC
cdr3_aa: CASRELAGEHNEQFF

clone_size: .
j_call: TRBJ1-2
v_call: TRBV6-1
d_call: .
cdr3_nt: TGTGCCAGCAGTGAAGCGGGCTGGACAGTCTATGGCTACACCTTC
cdr3_aa: CASSEAGWTVYGYTF

clone_size: .
j_call: TRBJ1-1
v_call: TRBV30
d_call: .
cdr3_nt: TGTGCCTGGAGTGTACCAATGGACATAGCTTTCTTT
cdr3_aa: CAWSVPMDIAFF

clone_size: .
j_call: TRBJ2-1
v_call: TRBV5-4
d_call: .
cdr3_nt: TGTGCCAGCAGCTTGGTCGGGGGGCCAGGTGAGCAGTTCTTC
cdr3_aa: CASSLVGGPGEQFF

clone_size: .
j_call: TRBJ2-3
v_call: TRBV4-1
d_call: .
cdr3_nt: TGCGCCAGCAGCCAAGAAGAAAGGGGAGATACGCAGTATTTT
cdr3_aa: CASSQEERGDTQYF

clone_size: .
j_call: TRBJ2-7
v_call: TRBV27
d_call: .
cdr3_nt: TGTGCCAGCAGTCCGCTGACAGCCTCCTCCTACGAGCAGTACTTC
cdr3_aa: CASSPLTASSYEQYF

clone_size: .
j_call: TRBJ2-3
v_call: TRBV4-1
d_call: TRBD2
cdr3_nt: TGCGCCAGCAGCCAAGGCGGTGGTAGCGGGGAGGGCGGCACAGATACGCAGTATTTT
cdr3_aa: CASSQGGGSGEGGTDTQYF

clone_size: .
j_call: TRBJ1-1
v_call: TRBV19
d_call: .
cdr3_nt: TGTGCCAGTAGTGCAGTCGGGCTCACTGAAGCTTTCTTT
cdr3_aa: CASSAVGLTEAFF

clone_size: once
j_call: TRBJ2-7
v_call: TRBV5-8
d_call: .
cdr3_nt: TGTGCCAGCAGCTTGTACTCTCAATCTTCCGCTGAGCAGTACTTC
cdr3_aa: CASSLYSQSSAEQYF

clone_size: .
j_call: TRBJ1-1
v_call: TRBV10-3
d_call: .
cdr3_nt: TGTGCCATCAGTTCTCGGGGTGAAGGCGCTGAAGCTTTCTTT
cdr3_aa: CAISSRGEGAEAFF

clone_size: .
j_call: TRBJ2-3
v_call: TRBV9
d_call: .
cdr3_nt: TGTGCCAGCAGCGTAGAGGAGGCAGGGGAGGCAGATACGCAGTATTTT
cdr3_aa: CASSVEEAGEADTQYF

clone_size: .
j_call: TRBJ1-4
v_call: TRBV4-1
d_call: .
cdr3_nt: TGCGCCAGCAGCCAAGACGTGCTCCGGGGTGGAGAAAAACTGTTTTTT
cdr3_aa: CASSQDVLRGGEKLFF

clone_size: .
j_call: TRBJ1-6
v_call: TRBV18
d_call: .
cdr3_nt: TGTGCCAGCTCACCGGGGAGGGGGAATAATTCACCCCTCCACTTT
cdr3_aa: CASSPGRGNNSPLHF

clone_size: .
j_call: TRBJ2-5
v_call: TRBV27
d_call: TRBD2
cdr3_nt: TGTGCCAGCAGAGGACTAGCGGGAGGGCCGATCCAAGAGACCCAGTACTTC
cdr3_aa: CASRGLAGGPIQETQYF

clone_size: .
j_call: TRBJ2-7
v_call: TRBV11-2
d_call: .
cdr3_nt: TGTGCCAGCAGCAGCGGGACACACTACGAGCAGTACTTC
cdr3_aa: CASSSGTHYEQYF

clone_size: .
j_call: TRBJ2-1
v_call: TRBV7-9
d_call: .
cdr3_nt: TGTGCCAGCAGCTTAGCGGCCCCTCCCTCCTACAATGAGCAGTTCTTC
cdr3_aa: CASSLAAPPSYNEQFF

clone_size: once
j_call: TRBJ1-3
v_call: TRBV2
d_call: .
cdr3_nt: TGTGCCAGCAGTGAATCGGGCTCTGGAAACACCATATATTTT
cdr3_aa: CASSESGSGNTIYF